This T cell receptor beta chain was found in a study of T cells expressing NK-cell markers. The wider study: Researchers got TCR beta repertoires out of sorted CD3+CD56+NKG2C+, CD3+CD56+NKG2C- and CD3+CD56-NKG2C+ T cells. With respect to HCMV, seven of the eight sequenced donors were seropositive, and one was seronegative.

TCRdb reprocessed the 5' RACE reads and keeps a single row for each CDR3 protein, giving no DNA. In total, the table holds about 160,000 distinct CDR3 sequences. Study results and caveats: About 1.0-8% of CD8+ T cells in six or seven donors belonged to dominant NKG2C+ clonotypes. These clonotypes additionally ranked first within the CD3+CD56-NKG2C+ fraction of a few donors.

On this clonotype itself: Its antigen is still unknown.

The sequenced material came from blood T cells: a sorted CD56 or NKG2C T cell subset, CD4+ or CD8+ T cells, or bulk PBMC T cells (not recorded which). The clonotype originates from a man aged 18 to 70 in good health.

CDR3 amino acids: CASSLTPPVLEQYF. V is TRBV27 and J is TRBJ2-7; the TCRdb D gene call, TRBD1, has no DNA to confirm it. Germline CDR1 and CDR2: MNHEY and SMNVEV (reference sequence). This CDR3 is 14 amino acids long.